This T cell receptor (beta chain) was identified in a study of T-cell reconstitution after alpha-beta-depleted transplantation in children (dated by TCRdb to 2016 to 2018). General notes on the study: The study quantitatively tracked T-cell immune reconstitution after TCRalphabeta/CD19-depleted allogeneic hematopoietic cell transplantation in children using TCR repertoire profiling.

The table lists this clonotype with many counts. Its antigen is currently not known. No much larger clone exists at a distance of one base, and base qualities are not known. Cut back by 3 bases and 4 bases, the V and J ends lie 15 bases apart. The CDR3 has 15 amino acids, counting the end cysteine and phenylalanine. Of all the DNA, just the CDR3 is kept, 45 bases in frame from base 1. The method was PCR. These reads were obtained on an Illumina HiSeq 2500. TCR library preparation used molecular barcoding, with unique molecular identifiers applied to normalize quantification of the TCRbeta repertoire. TCRdb reprocessed the public reads (quality trimming at Q25 with fastp, clone calling with MiXCR) and kept in-frame beta chains. CDR3 protein sequences are deduplicated, and each keeps its most common genes and DNA. This sample is represented by roughly 180,000 distinct CDR3 sequences; about 14% of them were singletons. The ten most abundant clones make up less than 15% of the sample.

Source: PBMCs from the stem cell graft donor, taken from the stem cell graft. This sequence uses TRBV12-3 or TRBV12-4 and TRBJ1-1; TRBD1 might be the D gene, on 6 matching bases. The TCR originated in a human donor who donated a stem cell graft to a child with acute lymphoblastic leukemia. This receptor has the CDR3 CASSFRAGAGTEAFF. The DNA reads as follows: TGTGCCAGCAGTTTTAGGGCAGGGGCGGGCACTGAAGCTTTCTTT.